These 13 T cell receptor beta chains were sequenced from one sample in a study of cytomegalovirus exposure and HLA in healthy donors (dated by TCRdb to 2016 to 2017). Libraries were constructed by the immunoSEQ multiplex PCR assay. For the multiplex PCR, a mixture combining 60 forward primers for TCR Vbeta segments and 13 reverse primers for TCR Jbeta segments was used. Imported from immuneACCESS, the table was reduced by TCRdb to in-frame sequences with V and J called. These copies leave out some clones; in studies compared against another copy, an unresolved V gene accounts for under half, and the cause of the remainder is not known. In this sample the table shows some 93,000 clones, around a tenth of which occur a single time. Approximately 5.1% of the sample is taken by the ten largest. What was sequenced was PBMCs. The receptors here all came from a man aged 45-65 years in good health and CMV-seropositive.

J is TRBJ2-7 and V is TRBV6-6; 8 bases fit TRBD1. Germline loops: CDR1 MNHNY, CDR2 SVGAGI (reference sequence). The CDR3 spans 14 residues. V gave up 2 bases and J gave up 3 bases; unmatched junction bases: 3. CDR3 sequence: CASSYRTGSYEQYF. The CDR3 DNA reads TGTGCCAGCAGTTACCGGACAGGGAGCTACGAGCAGTACTTC.

The table lists this clone with a few counts. The rearrangement links TRBV5-1 to TRBJ2-6; TRBD1 is a possible D gene (6 bases). This CDR3 region has 15 residues. Deletions cut 5 bases from V and 4 bases from J, with 13 bases between. CDR1 and CDR2 (germline): SGHRS, YFSETQ. CDR3 protein: CASRSTGSGANVLTF. CDR3 sequence (DNA): TGCGCCAGCAGATCCACAGGGAGCGGGGCCAACGTCCTGACTTTC.

This clone has just a few counts. The V call is TRBV7-9, the J call TRBJ2-7; 9 bases are shared with TRBD2. Germline values: CDR1 SEHNR, CDR2 FQNEAQ (reference sequence). CDR3 length: 16 amino acids. J lost 0 bases, V lost 3 bases, and 6 bases had no gene match. The CDR3 spells CASSLVAGEGSYEQYF. The CDR3 coding sequence is TGTGCCAGCAGCTTGGTAGCGGGAGAGGGCTCCTACGAGCAGTACTTC. The full variable domain, rest sourced from reference TRBV7-9 and TRBJ2-7, is DTGVSQNPRHKITKRGQNVTFRCDPISEHNRLYWYRQTLGQGPEFLTYFQNEAQLEKSRLLSDRFSAERPKGSFSTLEIQRTEQGDSAMYLCASSLVAGEGSYEQYFGPGTRLTVT.

On this clone: At one end, the junction sequence differs from germline, possibly due to a read error. CDR3 nucleotide sequence: TGTGCCGGCAGTACTTCCCTACGACAGGCCTATGGCTACACCTTC. It specifies CAGSTSLRQAYGYTF. J is TRBJ1-2 and V is TRBV2; possibly TRBD1 for D (6 bases). Germline V lookup: CDR1 SNHLY, CDR2 FYNNEI. The length of the CDR3 is 15 residues.

This CDR3 is CASSGATQGSREQYF. CDR3 coding DNA: TGTGCCAGCAGTGGAGCCACCCAGGGGAGCCGCGAGCAGTACTTC. The chain employs TRBV6-1 and TRBJ2-7; D is perhaps TRBD1 (6 bases). CDR1 and CDR2 (germline): MNHNS, SASEGT. This CDR3 has 15 residues. V was pared by 4 bases and J by 6 bases, with 19 bases between.

This clone was counted at least ten times. This chain uses TRBV5-6 with TRBJ1-2; D unresolved. The CDR3 is 14 amino acids. V lost 1 base, J lost 1 base, and 8 bases lay in between. The germline gives CDR1 SGHDT, CDR2 YYEEEE. CDR3 bases: TGTGCCAGCAGCTTGTTTGCAGTTAACTATGGCTACACCTTC. Translation gives CASSLFAVNYGYTF.

This clone was observed a few times. The rearrangement links TRBV19 to TRBJ2-1, with 11 bases fitting TRBD2. V was pared by 5 bases and J by 3 bases, with 3 bases of the junction left unmatched. Germline CDR1 reads LNHDA; CDR2 reads SQIVND (reference sequence). This CDR3 is built from 15 residues. CDR3 sequence reads: CASSRTSGSYNEQFF. The CDR3 coding sequence is TGTGCCAGTAGTCGCACTAGCGGGAGCTACAATGAGCAGTTCTTC.

The chain has TRBV7-8 and TRBJ2-4, with D possibly matching TRBD1 (5 bases). This CDR3 has 16 amino acids. Per germline, CDR1 SGHVS and CDR2 FQNEAQ. Trimming took 2 bases from V and 3 from J, leaving 14 bases between them. The CDR3 DNA sequence: TGTGCCAGCAGCTTACGCGGTGGGGCTGGCAAAAACATTCAGTACTTC. Translation gives CASSLRGGAGKNIQYF.

This clone has only a few counts. The V and J genes are TRBV25-1 and TRBJ1-2; the D gene is possibly TRBD1 (6 bases). The V gene's germline CDR1 is MGHDK and CDR2 SYGVNS. Trimming left V 3 bases short and J 8 bases short, with 13 bases between. There are 13 residues in the CDR3. The DNA of the CDR3 is TGTGCCAGCAGTGATCTTTACAGGGACGGCTACACCTTC. It codes for CASSDLYRDGYTF.

This clone was observed a handful of times. The CDR3 does not close with the conserved phenylalanine or tryptophan, likely indicating a read error. V usage is TRBV25-1 and J usage is TRBJ1-1, with 8 bases matching TRBD1. With V trimmed by 7 bases and J by 6 bases, 22 bases remained unmatched. Germline assignment: CDR1 MGHDK and CDR2 SYGVNS. The length of the CDR3 is 18 residues. The CDR3 protein is CASMDIIQVGQGIPEAFL. Written as DNA, the CDR3 is TGTGCCAGCATGGATATCATCCAAGTCGGACAGGGTATACCTGAAGCTTTCTTG.

The V gene is TRBV19, the J gene TRBJ2-1, with D perhaps matching TRBD2 (6 bases). The V gene's germline CDR1 is LNHDA and CDR2 SQIVND (reference sequence). Between the trimmed V and J ends, which lost 8 bases and 2 bases, there was a span of 16 bases. The CDR3 has 15 residues. The CDR3 region has the DNA TGTGCCAGTGGGGCCGGGACTGCAGCCTACAATGAGCAGTTCTTC. Its protein is CASGAGTAAYNEQFF.

The chain links TRBV28 to TRBJ1-1, with D perhaps matching TRBD1 (5 bases). V dropped 11 bases and J dropped 4 bases, with 14 bases sitting between them. CDR1 and CDR2 from the germline V gene are MDHEN and SYDVKM. CDR3 length: 12 amino acids. CDR3 coding DNA: TGTGCCGCCGCGGGAGGGGCCACTGAAGCTTTCTTT. Protein: CAAAGGATEAFF. Complete variable domain (other parts from reference TRBV28 and TRBJ1-1): DVKVTQSSRYLVKRTGEKVFLECVQDMDHENMFWYRQDPGLGLRLIYFSYDVKMKEKGDIPEGYSVSREKKERFSLILESASTNQTSMYLCAAAGGATEAFFGQGTRLTVV.

This sequence joins TRBV19 and TRBJ2-7, with D perhaps TRBD2 (5 bases). V was trimmed by 8 bases and J by 0 bases, leaving 14 bases between them. In germline, CDR1 is LNHDA, CDR2 SQIVND (reference sequence). The length of the CDR3 is 14 residues. The CDR3 here is CASGTTGSSYEQYF. In DNA, the CDR3 is TGTGCCAGTGGTACGACGGGGAGCTCCTACGAGCAGTACTTC.